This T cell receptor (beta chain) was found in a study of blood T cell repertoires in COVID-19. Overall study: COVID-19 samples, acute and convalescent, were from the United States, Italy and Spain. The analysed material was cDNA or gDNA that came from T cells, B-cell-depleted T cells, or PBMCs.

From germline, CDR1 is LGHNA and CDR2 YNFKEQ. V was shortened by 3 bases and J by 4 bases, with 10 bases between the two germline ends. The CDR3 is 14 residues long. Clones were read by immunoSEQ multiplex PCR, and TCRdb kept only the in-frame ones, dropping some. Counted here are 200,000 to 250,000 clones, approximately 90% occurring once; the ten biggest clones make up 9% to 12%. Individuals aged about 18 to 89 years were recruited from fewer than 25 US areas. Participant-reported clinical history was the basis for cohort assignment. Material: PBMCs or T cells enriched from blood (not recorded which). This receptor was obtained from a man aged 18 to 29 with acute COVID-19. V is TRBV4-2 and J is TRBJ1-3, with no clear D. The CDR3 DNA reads TGTGCCAGCAGCCAGGCCACGGGGGGAAACACCATATATTTT. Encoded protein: CASSQATGGNTIYF.